These 30 T cell receptor beta chains came from one sample sequenced in a study of blood T cell repertoires in COVID-19. Sequencing used immunoSEQ multiplex PCR; TCRdb keeps in-frame clones, though not all of them. The top ten clones hold about 8.9% of a sample with under 250,000 clones, 81% of them seen once. Sequenced input: PBMCs or T cells enriched from blood (not recorded which). The source of these receptors is a woman in her forties or fifties with acute COVID-19.

V usage is TRBV6-5 and J usage is TRBJ1-2; D not certain. This CDR3 has 13 residues. Per germline, CDR1 MNHEY and CDR2 SVGAGI. V shed 7 bases and J shed 4 bases, with 13 bases lying between them. The CDR3 bases are TGTGCCAGCACAAAGACTAGCTCCTATGGCTACACCTTC. This sequence encodes CASTKTSSYGYTF.

V and J are TRBV11-1 and TRBJ2-5; TRBD1 might be the D (8 bases). With 3 bases removed from V and 1 base from J, the gap between germline ends came to 15 bases. This CDR3 is 16 amino acids long. The germline gives CDR1 SGHAT, CDR2 FQDESV (reference sequence). The CDR3 here is CASSFTYRGGQETQYF. In nucleotides, the CDR3 is TGTGCCAGCAGCTTTACATACAGGGGGGGCCAAGAGACCCAGTACTTC.

This clone came up a few times. The CDR3 DNA sequence: TGTGCCAGTACCCGACAGGGTGGAAACACCGGGGAGCTGTTTTTT. This gives the protein CASTRQGGNTGELFF. J is TRBJ2-2 and V is TRBV19; 7 bases are shared with TRBD1. In germline, CDR1 is LNHDA, CDR2 SQIVND (reference sequence). Trimming cost V 7 bases and J 2 bases; bases outside gene matches: 7. This CDR3 comprises 15 residues.

This chain joins TRBV6-2 or TRBV6-3 and TRBJ1-1, with a tentative D call TRBD1 (6 bases). The CDR3 contains 16 residues. The V gene's germline CDR1 is MNHEY and CDR2 SVGEGT. V was trimmed by 1 base and J by 2 bases, leaving 14 bases between them. The CDR3 region has the DNA TGTGCCAGCAGTTACTTTACCGGACAGCCTAACACTGAAGCTTTCTTT. Its protein is CASSYFTGQPNTEAFF.

In this sample, this clone turned up a few times. The chain employs TRBV27 and TRBJ1-4; 7 positions match TRBD1. Trimming cost V 6 bases and J 0 bases; bases outside gene matches: 4. The CDR3 totals 15 residues. Germline V gene sequence: CDR1 MNHEY, CDR2 SMNVEV (reference sequence). CDR3 sequence: CASRPGQATNEKLFF. In DNA, the CDR3 is TGTGCCAGCAGGCCAGGACAGGCAACTAATGAAAAACTGTTTTTT.

The genes are TRBV25-1 and TRBJ2-7; D not certain. The CDR3 has 13 amino acids. In germline, CDR1 is MGHDK, CDR2 SYGVNS. V lost 1 base to trimming and J lost 3 bases, with 7 bases between them. The CDR3 sequence is CASSEFNGYEQYF. DNA of the CDR3: TGTGCCAGCAGTGAATTTAACGGCTACGAGCAGTACTTC.

The V gene is TRBV11-3, the J gene TRBJ2-2, with D possibly TRBD1 on 6 matching bases. Germline V gene data show CDR1 as SGHNT and CDR2 as YENEEA. V was pared by 3 bases and J by 6 bases, with 11 bases between. CDR3 length: 14 residues. CDR3 residues: CASSFHTGSGELFF. CDR3 nucleotide sequence: TGTGCCAGCAGCTTTCATACAGGGTCCGGGGAGCTGTTTTTT.

V and J are TRBV28 and TRBJ1-1; 8 bases align to TRBD1. V lost 6 bases and J lost 5; bases outside the gene matches: 5. This CDR3 spans 13 amino acids. Looked up from germline, CDR1 is MDHEN and CDR2 is SYDVKM. The CDR3 sequence is CASSRTGWTEAFF. As DNA, the CDR3 is TGTGCCAGCAGCCGGACAGGGTGGACTGAAGCTTTCTTT.

The V call is TRBV27, the J call TRBJ2-7; TRBD2 agrees at 8 bases. This CDR3 is 16 amino acids long. V dropped 7 bases and J dropped 4; count of bases not matched to a gene: 15. The germline CDR1 and CDR2 sequences are MNHEY and SMNVEV (reference sequence). CDR3: CASIPLPPAGVYEQYF. The CDR3 DNA reads TGTGCCAGCATCCCCCTTCCACCAGCGGGAGTTTACGAGCAGTACTTC.

This chain links TRBV9 with TRBJ1-4; TRBD1 matches at 8 bases. This CDR3 spans 15 amino acids. Trimming removed 4 bases from V and 4 bases from J; junction bases left unmatched: 6. In germline, CDR1 is SGDLS, CDR2 YYNGEE. The CDR3 DNA sequence: TGTGCCAGCAGCTACGACAGGGGCAGTAATGAAAAACTGTTTTTT. Its translation is CASSYDRGSNEKLFF.

In this sample, this clone turned up once. This chain connects TRBV11-2 to TRBJ1-3, with a possible D match to TRBD1 (5 bases). This CDR3 spans 17 amino acids. Germline CDR1 is SGHAT and CDR2 is FQNNGV. V lost 2 bases to trimming and J lost 0 bases, with 14 bases between them. CDR3 protein: CASSLLGQGFSGNTIYF. The CDR3 nucleotides are TGTGCCAGCAGCTTATTGGGTCAGGGATTCTCTGGAAACACCATATATTTT.

The chain carries TRBV7-2 and TRBJ1-3; D perhaps matches TRBD1 (6 bases). The CDR3 consists of 13 residues. V lost 6 bases and J 0 bases, leaving 6 bases between the germline ends. Germline CDR1 SGHTA, CDR2 FQGNSA. The DNA of the CDR3 is TGTGCCAGCAGACAGGGCTCTGGAAACACCATATATTTT. Translating it yields CASRQGSGNTIYF.

A few counts support this clone. V and J are TRBV18 and TRBJ1-3, with TRBD1 matching 10 bases. V was pared by 2 bases and J by 1 base, with 5 bases of the junction left unmatched. Per the germline V gene, CDR1 is KGHSH and CDR2 is LQKENI. This CDR3 is 17 amino acids long. This CDR3 reads CASSPSTGQGSGNTIYF. In DNA, the CDR3 is TGTGCCAGCTCACCATCCACGGGACAGGGGTCTGGAAACACCATATATTTT.

J is TRBJ1-6 and V is TRBV7-9, with no clear D. The germline V gene has CDR1 SEHNR and CDR2 FQNEAQ (reference sequence). The CDR3 is made up of 13 amino acids. The V and J ends lost 1 base and 6 bases respectively, with 4 bases between them. CDR3 coding DNA: TGTGCCAGCAGCTTAGTCTTTAATTCACCCCTCCACTTT. It yields the protein CASSLVFNSPLHF. The full variable domain, rest sourced from reference TRBV7-9 and TRBJ1-6, is DTGVSQNPRHKITKRGQNVTFRCDPISEHNRLYWYRQTLGQGPEFLTYFQNEAQLEKSRLLSDRFSAERPKGSFSTLEIQRTEQGDSAMYLCASSLVFNSPLHFGNGTRLTVT.

The CDR3 region is CASSASGTPEIETQYF. The CDR3 nucleotides are TGTGCCAGCAGCGCCAGCGGGACCCCGGAGATAGAGACCCAGTACTTC. The chain employs TRBV9 and TRBJ2-5, with TRBD2 matching 7 bases. Germline CDR1 and CDR2: SGDLS and YYNGEE. Trimming removed 3 bases from V and 4 bases from J; junction bases left unmatched: 12. The CDR3 has 16 residues.

This clone was seen just once. The V call is TRBV4-2, the J call TRBJ1-1; no clear D gene. Germline V gives CDR1 LGHNA, CDR2 YNFKEQ. The CDR3 loop spans 14 amino acids. V lost 1 base to trimming and J lost 1 base, with 7 bases between them. The CDR3 sequence: CASSQVPENTEAFF. The CDR3 region has the DNA TGTGCCAGCAGCCAAGTCCCAGAGAACACTGAAGCTTTCTTT.

The chain's CDR3 is CASSETGASGTTQYF. DNA for the CDR3: TGTGCCAGCAGTGAAACCGGGGCTAGCGGGACTACGCAGTATTTT. This sequence joins TRBV25-1 and TRBJ2-3, with 9 positions matching TRBD2. Losses at the gene ends were 2 bases for V and 8 bases for J; bases not matched to a gene: 8. Germline loops: CDR1 MGHDK, CDR2 SYGVNS. The CDR3 has 15 amino acids.

The rearrangement uses TRBV24-1 and TRBJ1-5, with D perhaps matching TRBD1 (6 bases). Germline CDR1 and CDR2: KGHDR and SFDVKD. Trimming removed 4 bases at V and 8 bases at J, with 14 bases between. The CDR3 is 14 residues long. Here the CDR3 DNA reads TGTGCCACCAGTGACCCGGCCAGGGGTGAGCCCCAGCATTTT. It translates to CATSDPARGEPQHF.

This clone came up once. This chain connects TRBV12-1 to TRBJ1-5; the table's D call TRBD1 went unverified against the DNA. TRBV12-1 corresponds to a pseudogene. This CDR3 contains 13 residues. CDR3 sequence: CASSRQGEGPQHF. CDR3 nucleotide sequence: TGTGCCAGCTCTCGACAGGGGGAAGGGCCCCAGCATTTT.

The J gene is TRBJ2-5, the V gene TRBV6-5; TRBD2 agrees at 12 bases. Looked up from germline, CDR1 is MNHEY and CDR2 is SVGAGI. This CDR3 comprises 15 residues. After removal of 2 bases from V and 3 bases from J, the junction contained 1 base not matched to a gene. The CDR3 DNA follows: TGTGCCAGCAGTTACACTAGCGGGAGGAAAGAGACCCAGTACTTC. Protein product: CASSYTSGRKETQYF.

The CDR3 region is CASSGAGVALSYNEQFF. CDR3 nucleotide sequence: TGTGCCAGTAGTGGGGCTGGGGTAGCCCTCTCCTACAATGAGCAGTTCTTC. This rearrangement joins TRBV19 to TRBJ2-1, with D tentatively TRBD1 (5 bases). The CDR3 extends over 17 amino acids. Germline values: CDR1 LNHDA, CDR2 SQIVND (reference sequence). The V gene lost 5 bases and the J gene lost 0 bases, with 17 bases spanning the gap.

This chain connects TRBV12-3 or TRBV12-4 to TRBJ1-3, with TRBD1 matching over 8 bases. The CDR3 consists of 13 residues. V was clipped by 11 bases and J by 4 bases; unmatched bases: 7. CDR3 in DNA: TGTGCCGCTGGACAGGGTCTAGGAAACACCATATATTTT. It encodes CAAGQGLGNTIYF.

This chain joins TRBV11-2 and TRBJ2-2; the D is unclear. Germline CDR1 SGHAT, CDR2 FQNNGV. With 2 bases removed from V and 9 bases from J, the gap between germline ends came to 10 bases. This CDR3 spans 13 amino acids. DNA of the CDR3: TGTGCCAGCAGCTTATCAGGTCCGTGGGAGCTGTTTTTT. Translating it yields CASSLSGPWELFF.

CDR3 in amino acids: CASSSSGRGQETQYF. CDR3 in DNA: TGTGCCAGCAGCTCTAGCGGGAGGGGGCAAGAGACCCAGTACTTC. V is TRBV7-7 and J is TRBJ2-5, with 12 nucleotides matching TRBD2. Germline V CDR1 and CDR2: SSHAT, FNYEAQ (reference sequence). This CDR3 has 15 amino acids. J was trimmed by 2 bases and V by 4 bases; bases with no gene match: 2.

This clone has a single count. V and J are TRBV4-2 and TRBJ2-5; no firm D call. V was shortened by 0 bases and J by 1 base, with 6 bases between the two germline ends. The germline CDR1 and CDR2 sequences are LGHNA and YNFKEQ. The CDR3 is 14 amino acids. The CDR3 sequence is CASSQDSSQETQYF. The DNA of the CDR3 is TGTGCCAGCAGCCAAGACTCTAGCCAAGAGACCCAGTACTTC.

The V call is TRBV24-1, the J call TRBJ2-1, with 7 nucleotides matching TRBD1. The trim removed 4 bases at V and 6 bases at J, leaving 5 bases unmatched. This CDR3 is built from 14 residues. CDR1 is KGHDR, CDR2 SFDVKD, per germline. CDR3: CATSDPGQINEQFF. CDR3 sequence (DNA): TGTGCCACCAGTGACCCGGGACAGATCAATGAGCAGTTCTTC.

The chain is built from TRBV6-5 and TRBJ2-5; 7 bases line up with TRBD2. This CDR3 has 15 amino acids. Germline values: CDR1 MNHEY, CDR2 SVGAGI. The V and J ends lost 4 bases and 5 bases, in that order; junction bases with no gene match: 10. As DNA, the CDR3 is TGTGCCAGCAGTTCCCAGCGGGATCCTAAGGAGACCCAGTACTTC. Protein product: CASSSQRDPKETQYF.

This chain connects TRBV7-6 to TRBJ2-2, with TRBD1 identical over 8 bases. Looked up from germline, CDR1 is SGHVS and CDR2 is FNYEAQ. J was trimmed by 3 bases and V by 5 bases; bases with no gene match: 8. This CDR3 spans 16 amino acids. CDR3 in amino acids: CASSPRTGRDTGELFF. Written as DNA, the CDR3 is TGTGCCAGCAGCCCCCGGACAGGGCGCGACACCGGGGAGCTGTTTTTT.

CDR3 protein: CASSPAYHEASYEQYF. Written as DNA, the CDR3 is TGTGCCAGCTCACCTGCCTACCACGAGGCATCCTACGAGCAGTACTTC. This chain links TRBV18 with TRBJ2-7; D gene ambiguous. CDR1 and CDR2 (germline): KGHSH, LQKENI. There are 16 residues in the CDR3. V lost 3 bases and J 1 base, leaving 16 bases between the germline ends.

The chain is built from TRBV15 and TRBJ2-5; D possibly corresponds to TRBD2 (5 bases). The CDR3 consists of 14 residues. Trimming removed 0 bases at V and 7 bases at J, with 12 bases between. From germline, CDR1 is LNHNV and CDR2 YYDKDF (reference sequence). In DNA form, the CDR3 reads TGTGCCACCAGCAGAGATCTGCTGGGGAGGACCCAGTACTTC. This translates into CATSRDLLGRTQYF.